Reported below is one T cell receptor beta chain. TCR beta CDR3 regions were amplified from RNA. During a first-round RT-PCR of the TCR CDR3, the HTBI primer set was used. TCRdb reprocessed the multiplex PCR reads with MiXCR, giving one entry per CDR3 protein. The table has under 250,000 distinct CDR3 sequences, 15% to 20% seen once. The germline CDR1 and CDR2 sequences are SGDLS and YYNGEE. This CDR3 is 15 amino acids long. Trimming stripped 0 bases from V and 5 bases from J, with 11 bases between. This record comes from a study of T cells in Graves' hyperthyroidism and ophthalmopathy. Study background: Peripheral blood draws took place at initial diagnosis, ahead of any treatment.

Pregnant or lactating patients were excluded, as were those with uncontrolled infection or other autoimmune disease. The diagnostic basis comprised clinical symptoms, serum thyroxine and TRAb, thyroid ultrasound and orbital computed tomography. The genes are TRBV9 and TRBJ2-2; the D gene is possibly TRBD2 (5 bases). The sequence was collected from a man in his fifties with Graves' hyperthyroidism. Sample: blood. The CDR3 is CASSVEAGPTGELFF. CDR3 DNA sequence: TGTGCCAGCAGCGTAGAGGCGGGCCCTACCGGGGAGCTGTTTTTT. Filled out from reference TRBV9 and TRBJ2-2, the complete variable domain reads DSGVTQTPKHLITATGQRVTLRCSPRSGDLSVYWYQQSLDQGLQFLIQYYNGEERAKGNILERFSAQQFPDLHSELNLSSLELGDSALYFCASSVEAGPTGELFFGEGSRLTVL.